This TCR beta chain was sequenced for a study of PD-L1 blockade in urothelial cancer. Background on the study: Patients with male sex and bladder-origin urothelial cancer accounted for about 85% of the roughly 30 enrolled. Patients' histories included 0 to 3 prior chemotherapy regimens. The median number of T cells present in blood samples was roughly 130,000. Analysis of the blood was performed 3 weeks (second dose) and 6 weeks after treatment start.

The time point denotes: peripheral blood 6 weeks after treatment start. Profiling relied on immunoSEQ multiplex PCR, and the TCRdb table lists in-frame clones only, not all of them. Counted here are 75,000 to 100,000 clones, 83% occurring once; the ten biggest clones make up under 9.5%. The TCR was taken from a man aged 70-80 years with urothelial cancer. The sample in question was PBMCs, obtained around atezolizumab (anti-PD-L1) treatment.

The CDR3 is CASSADRWSSYEQYF. CDR3 nucleotides: TGTGCCAGCAGCGCGGACAGGTGGAGCTCCTACGAGCAGTACTTC. This chain links TRBV7-2 with TRBJ2-7, with 7 bases aligning to TRBD1. This CDR3 has 15 amino acids. Germline V lookup: CDR1 SGHTA, CDR2 FQGNSA. With 5 bases clipped from V and 0 bases from J, the junction kept 7 bases outside the gene matches.